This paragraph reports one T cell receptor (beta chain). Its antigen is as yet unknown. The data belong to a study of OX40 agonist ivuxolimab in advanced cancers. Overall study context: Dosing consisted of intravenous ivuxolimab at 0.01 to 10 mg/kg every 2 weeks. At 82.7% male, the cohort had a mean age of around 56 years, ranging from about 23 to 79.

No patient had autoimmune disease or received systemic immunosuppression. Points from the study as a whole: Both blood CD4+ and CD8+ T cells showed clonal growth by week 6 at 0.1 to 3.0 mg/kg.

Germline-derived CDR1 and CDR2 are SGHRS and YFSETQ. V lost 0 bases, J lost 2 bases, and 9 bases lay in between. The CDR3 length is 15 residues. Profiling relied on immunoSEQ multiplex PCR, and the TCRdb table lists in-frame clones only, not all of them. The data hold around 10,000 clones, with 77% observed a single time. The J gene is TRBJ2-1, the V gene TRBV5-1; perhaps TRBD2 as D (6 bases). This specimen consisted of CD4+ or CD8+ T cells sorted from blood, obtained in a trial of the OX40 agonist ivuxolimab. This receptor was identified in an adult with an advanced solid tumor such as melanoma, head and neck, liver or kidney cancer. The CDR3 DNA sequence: TGCGCCAGCAGCTTGGCGGGACTCCCCTACAATGAGCAGTTCTTC. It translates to CASSLAGLPYNEQFF.